The clone carrying this T cell receptor (beta chain) was observed a handful of times. Its antigen is still unknown. V shed 6 bases, J shed 0 bases, and the junction held 8 bases outside the gene matches. The length of the CDR3 is 15 residues. CDR1 and CDR2 from the germline V gene are MDHEN and SYDVKM. The authors ran a second PCR of roughly 6 to 12 cycles using a sample-barcoded 5' primer and a J-beta primer mix. A tag from a template-switch adaptor with 12 random nucleotides marked each cDNA molecule. TCRdb itself ran the 5' RACE reads through MiXCR, one entry per CDR3 protein. The table includes about 800,000 distinct CDR3 sequences, 20% to 25% detected once. This sample was taken from a study of blood T cells in healthy people across ages. Study-wide background: Per two T cells, about one barcoded beta molecule was captured through template switching. Whole-study findings and limits: Long-lived donors carried more naive CD4+ cells and greater diversity than aged donors.

This same sample was also part of a study on T cells of mothers and their children. That source notes: Related mother and child pairs showed slightly greater overlap (not significant) than unrelated pairs did.

The TCR was taken from a boy aged 5-17 years in good health. Specimen: blood. The V and J genes are TRBV28 and TRBJ2-7; 7 bases match TRBD1. CDR3 nucleotides: TGTGCCAGCAGATTAGACAGGGCCGGCTCCTACGAGCAGTACTTC. This codes for CASRLDRAGSYEQYF.